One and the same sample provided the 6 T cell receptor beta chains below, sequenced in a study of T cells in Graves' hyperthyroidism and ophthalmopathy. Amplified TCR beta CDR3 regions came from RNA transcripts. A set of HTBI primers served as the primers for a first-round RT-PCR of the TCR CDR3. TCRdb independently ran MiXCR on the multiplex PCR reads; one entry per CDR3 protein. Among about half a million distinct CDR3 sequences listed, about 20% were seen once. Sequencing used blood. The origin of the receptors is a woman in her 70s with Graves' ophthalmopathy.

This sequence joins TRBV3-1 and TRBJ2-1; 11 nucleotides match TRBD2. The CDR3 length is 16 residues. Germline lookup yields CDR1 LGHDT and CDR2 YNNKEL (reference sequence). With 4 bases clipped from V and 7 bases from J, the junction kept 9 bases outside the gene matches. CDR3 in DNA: TGTGCCAGCAGCCGAGGACTAGCGGGTCCGTCTAATGAGCAGTTCTTC. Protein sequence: CASSRGLAGPSNEQFF.

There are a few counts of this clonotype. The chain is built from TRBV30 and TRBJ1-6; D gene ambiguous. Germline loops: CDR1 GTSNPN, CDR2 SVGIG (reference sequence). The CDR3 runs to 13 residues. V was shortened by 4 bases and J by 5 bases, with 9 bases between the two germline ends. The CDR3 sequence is CAWMAENNSPLHF. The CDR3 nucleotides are TGTGCCTGGATGGCAGAGAATAATTCACCCCTCCACTTT.

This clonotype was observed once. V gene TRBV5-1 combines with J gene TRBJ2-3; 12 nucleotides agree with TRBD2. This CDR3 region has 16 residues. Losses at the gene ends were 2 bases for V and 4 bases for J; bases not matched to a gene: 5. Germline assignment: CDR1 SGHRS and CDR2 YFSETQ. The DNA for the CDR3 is TGCGCCAGCAGCTTCCCTAGCGGGAGGGTACCAGATACGCAGTATTTT. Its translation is CASSFPSGRVPDTQYF. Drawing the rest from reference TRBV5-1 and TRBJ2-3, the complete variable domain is KAGVTQTPRYLIKTRGQQVTLSCSPISGHRSVSWYQQTPGQGLQFLFEYFSETQRNKGNFPGRFSGRQFSNSRSEMNVSTLELGDSALYLCASSFPSGRVPDTQYFGPGTRLTVL.

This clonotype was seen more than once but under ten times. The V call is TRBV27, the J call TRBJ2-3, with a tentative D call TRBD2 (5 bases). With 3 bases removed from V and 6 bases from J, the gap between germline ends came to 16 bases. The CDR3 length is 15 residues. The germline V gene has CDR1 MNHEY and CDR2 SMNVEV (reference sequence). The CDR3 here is CASSLGEALGDTQYF. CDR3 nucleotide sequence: TGTGCCAGCAGTTTGGGAGAGGCCCTTGGTGATACGCAGTATTTT.

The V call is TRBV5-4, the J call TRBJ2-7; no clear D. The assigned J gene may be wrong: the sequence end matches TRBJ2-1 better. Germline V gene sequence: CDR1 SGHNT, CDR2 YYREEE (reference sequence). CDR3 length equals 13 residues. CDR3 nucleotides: TGTGCCAGCAGCTTGGGCCGCCTATACGAGCAGTTCTTC. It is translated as CASSLGRLYEQFF.

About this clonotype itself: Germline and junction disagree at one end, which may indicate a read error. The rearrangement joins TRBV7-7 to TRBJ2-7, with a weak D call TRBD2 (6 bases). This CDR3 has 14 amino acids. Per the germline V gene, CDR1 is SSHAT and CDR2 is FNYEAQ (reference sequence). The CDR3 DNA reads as TGTGCTAGCAGCTCTAAGCCGGGACTCGACGAGCAGTACTTC. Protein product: CASSSKPGLDEQYF.